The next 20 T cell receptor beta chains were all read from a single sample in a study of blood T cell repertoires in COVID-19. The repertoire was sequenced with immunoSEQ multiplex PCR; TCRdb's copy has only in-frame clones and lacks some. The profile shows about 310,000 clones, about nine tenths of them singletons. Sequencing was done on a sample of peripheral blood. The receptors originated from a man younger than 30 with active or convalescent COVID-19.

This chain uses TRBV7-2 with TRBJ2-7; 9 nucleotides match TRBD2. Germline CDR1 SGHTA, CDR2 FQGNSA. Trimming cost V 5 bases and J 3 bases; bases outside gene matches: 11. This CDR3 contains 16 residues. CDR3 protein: CASSPGSGGYLYEQYF. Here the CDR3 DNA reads TGTGCCAGCAGCCCCGGTAGCGGGGGATACCTCTACGAGCAGTACTTC.

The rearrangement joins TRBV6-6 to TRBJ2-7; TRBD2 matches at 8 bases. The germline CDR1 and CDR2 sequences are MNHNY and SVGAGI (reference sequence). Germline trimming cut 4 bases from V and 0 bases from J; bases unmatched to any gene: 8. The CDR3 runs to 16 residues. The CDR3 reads CASSSLSGTTSYEQYF. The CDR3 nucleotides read TGTGCCAGCAGTTCCCTTAGCGGGACCACCTCCTACGAGCAGTACTTC.

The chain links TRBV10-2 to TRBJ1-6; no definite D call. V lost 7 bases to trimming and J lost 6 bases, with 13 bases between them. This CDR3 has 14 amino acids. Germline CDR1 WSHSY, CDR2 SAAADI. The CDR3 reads CASTPSGVNSPLHF. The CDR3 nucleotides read TGCGCCAGCACCCCCAGCGGGGTTAATTCACCCCTCCACTTT.

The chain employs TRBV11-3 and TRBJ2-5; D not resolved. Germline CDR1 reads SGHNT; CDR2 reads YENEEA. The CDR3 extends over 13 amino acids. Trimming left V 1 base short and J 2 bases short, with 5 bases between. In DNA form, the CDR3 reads TGTGCCAGCAGCTTAGGACTGCAAGAGACCCAGTACTTC. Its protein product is CASSLGLQETQYF.

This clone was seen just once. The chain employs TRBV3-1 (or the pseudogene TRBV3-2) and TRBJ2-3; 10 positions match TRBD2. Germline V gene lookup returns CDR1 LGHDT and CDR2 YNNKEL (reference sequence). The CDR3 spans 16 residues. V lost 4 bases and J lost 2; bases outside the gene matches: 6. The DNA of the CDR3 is TGTGCCAGCAGCCTCGGGACTAGCGAACACACAGATACGCAGTATTTT. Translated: CASSLGTSEHTDTQYF.

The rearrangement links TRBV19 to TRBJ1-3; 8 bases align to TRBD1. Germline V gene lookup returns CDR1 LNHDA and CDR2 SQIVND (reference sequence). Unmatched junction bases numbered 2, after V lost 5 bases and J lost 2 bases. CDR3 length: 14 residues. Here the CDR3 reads CASSVGQAGNTIYF. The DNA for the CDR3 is TGTGCCAGTAGTGTGGGACAGGCTGGAAACACCATATATTTT.

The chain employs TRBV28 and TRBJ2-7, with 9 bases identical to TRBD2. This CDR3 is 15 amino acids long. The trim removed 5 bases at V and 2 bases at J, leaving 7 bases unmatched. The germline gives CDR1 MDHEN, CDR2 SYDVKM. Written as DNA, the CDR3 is TGTGCCAGCAGTGAGGGGACTAGCTCACCCTACGAGCAGTACTTC. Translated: CASSEGTSSPYEQYF.

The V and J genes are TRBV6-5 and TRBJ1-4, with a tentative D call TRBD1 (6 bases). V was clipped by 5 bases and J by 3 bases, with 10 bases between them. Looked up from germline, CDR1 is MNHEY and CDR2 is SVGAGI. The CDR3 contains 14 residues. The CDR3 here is CASSTGLANEKLFF. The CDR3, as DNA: TGTGCCAGCAGTACAGGGCTGGCTAATGAAAAACTGTTTTTT.

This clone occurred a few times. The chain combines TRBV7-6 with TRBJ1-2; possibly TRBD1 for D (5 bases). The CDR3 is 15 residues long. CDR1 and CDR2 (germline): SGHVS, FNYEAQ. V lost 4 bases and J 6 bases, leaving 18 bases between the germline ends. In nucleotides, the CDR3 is TGTGCCAGCAGCTCGGGGGTGTCCTTAAGTGATGGCTACACCTTC. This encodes CASSSGVSLSDGYTF.

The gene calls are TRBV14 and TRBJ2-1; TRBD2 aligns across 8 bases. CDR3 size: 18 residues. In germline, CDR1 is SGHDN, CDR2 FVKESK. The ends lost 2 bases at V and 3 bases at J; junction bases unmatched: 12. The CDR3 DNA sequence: TGTGCCAGCAGCCAAACACTGGGGACTAGTTTTGGCTACAATGAGCAGTTCTTC. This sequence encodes CASSQTLGTSFGYNEQFF.

CDR3 amino acids: CASAKREAYEQYF. The CDR3 DNA follows: TGCGCCAGCGCGAAGCGGGAGGCTTACGAGCAGTACTTC. The J gene is TRBJ2-7, the V gene TRBV10-2; TRBD2 agrees at 9 bases. This CDR3 has 13 amino acids. Germline trimming cut 8 bases from V and 4 bases from J; bases unmatched to any gene: 6. The V gene's germline CDR1 is WSHSY and CDR2 SAAADI.

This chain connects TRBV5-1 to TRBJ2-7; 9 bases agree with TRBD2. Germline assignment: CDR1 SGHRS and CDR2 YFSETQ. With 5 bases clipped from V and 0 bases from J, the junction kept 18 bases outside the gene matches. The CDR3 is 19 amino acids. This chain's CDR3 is CASSFGRTRLAEYSYEQYF. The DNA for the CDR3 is TGCGCCAGCAGTTTTGGAAGGACTAGACTAGCGGAATACTCCTACGAGCAGTACTTC.

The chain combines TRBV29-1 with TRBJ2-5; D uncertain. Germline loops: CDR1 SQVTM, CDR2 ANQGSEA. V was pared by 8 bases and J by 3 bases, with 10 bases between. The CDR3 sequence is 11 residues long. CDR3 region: CSSPSKETQYF. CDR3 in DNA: TGCAGCTCCCCTAGTAAAGAGACCCAGTACTTC.

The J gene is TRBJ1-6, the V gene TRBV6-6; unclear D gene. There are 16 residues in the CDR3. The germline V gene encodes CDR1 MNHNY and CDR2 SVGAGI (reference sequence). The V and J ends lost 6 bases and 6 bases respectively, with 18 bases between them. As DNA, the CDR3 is TGTGCCAGCAGATTACAATCAACACGATTTAATTCACCCCTCCACTTT. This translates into CASRLQSTRFNSPLHF.

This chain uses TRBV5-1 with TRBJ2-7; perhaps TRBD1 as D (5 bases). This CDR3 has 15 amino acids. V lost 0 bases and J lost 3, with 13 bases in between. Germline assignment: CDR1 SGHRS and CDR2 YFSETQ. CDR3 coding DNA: TGCGCCAGCAGCTTGGAACAGAGCAGGGTCTACGAGCAGTACTTC. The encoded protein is CASSLEQSRVYEQYF. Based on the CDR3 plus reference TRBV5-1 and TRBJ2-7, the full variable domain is KAGVTQTPRYLIKTRGQQVTLSCSPISGHRSVSWYQQTPGQGLQFLFEYFSETQRNKGNFPGRFSGRQFSNSRSEMNVSTLELGDSALYLCASSLEQSRVYEQYFGPGTRLTVT.

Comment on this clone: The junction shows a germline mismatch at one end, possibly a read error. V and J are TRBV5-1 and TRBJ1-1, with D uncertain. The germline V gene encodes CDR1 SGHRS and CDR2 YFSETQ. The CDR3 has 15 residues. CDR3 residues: CASGLAGGQNTEAFF. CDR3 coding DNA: TGCGCCAGCGGCTTGGCGGGAGGGCAGAACACTGAAGCTTTCTTT.

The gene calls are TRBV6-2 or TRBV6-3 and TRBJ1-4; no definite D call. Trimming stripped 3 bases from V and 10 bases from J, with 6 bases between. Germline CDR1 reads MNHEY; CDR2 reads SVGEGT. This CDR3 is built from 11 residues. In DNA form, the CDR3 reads TGTGCCAGCAGTTATTCTGTAAAACTGTTTTTT. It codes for CASSYSVKLFF.

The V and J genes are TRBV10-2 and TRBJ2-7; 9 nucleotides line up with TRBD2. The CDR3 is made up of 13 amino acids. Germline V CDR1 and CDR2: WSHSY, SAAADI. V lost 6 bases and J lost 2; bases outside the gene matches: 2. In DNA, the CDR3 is TGCGCCAGCAGCTCTAGCGGGACCTACGAGCAGTACTTC. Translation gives CASSSSGTYEQYF.

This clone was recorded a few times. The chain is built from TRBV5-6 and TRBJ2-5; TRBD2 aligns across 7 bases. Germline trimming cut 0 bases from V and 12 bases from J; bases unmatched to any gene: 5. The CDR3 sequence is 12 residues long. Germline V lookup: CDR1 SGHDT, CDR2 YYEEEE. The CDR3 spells CASSLGSSGEYF. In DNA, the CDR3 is TGTGCCAGCAGCTTGGGTTCCAGCGGGGAGTACTTC. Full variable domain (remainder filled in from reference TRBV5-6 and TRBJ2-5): DAGVTQSPTHLIKTRGQQVTLRCSPKSGHDTVSWYQQALGQGPQFIFQYYEEEERQRGNFPDRFSGHQFPNYSSELNVNALLLGDSALYLCASSLGSSGEYFGPGTRLLVL.

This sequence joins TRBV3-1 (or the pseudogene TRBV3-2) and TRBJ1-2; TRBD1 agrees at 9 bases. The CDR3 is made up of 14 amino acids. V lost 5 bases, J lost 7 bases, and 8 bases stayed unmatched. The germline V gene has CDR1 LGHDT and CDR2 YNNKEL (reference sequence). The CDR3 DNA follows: TGTGCCAGCAGCTCGAAACAGGGGGCGACTGGCTACACCTTC. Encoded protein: CASSSKQGATGYTF.